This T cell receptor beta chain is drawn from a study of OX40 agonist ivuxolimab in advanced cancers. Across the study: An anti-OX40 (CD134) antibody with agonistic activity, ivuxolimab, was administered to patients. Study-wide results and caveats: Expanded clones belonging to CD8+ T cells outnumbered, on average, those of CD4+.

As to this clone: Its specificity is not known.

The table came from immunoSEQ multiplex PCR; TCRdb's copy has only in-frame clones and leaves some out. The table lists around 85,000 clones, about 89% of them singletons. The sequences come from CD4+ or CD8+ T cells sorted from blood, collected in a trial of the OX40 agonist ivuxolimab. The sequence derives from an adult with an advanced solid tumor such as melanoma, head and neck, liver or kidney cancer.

This chain's CDR3 is CASRETDRAGYEQFF. The CDR3 DNA reads as TGTGCCAGCAGGGAGACGGACCGGGCCGGGTATGAGCAGTTCTTC. The rearrangement links TRBV6-6 to TRBJ2-1; D is unresolved. V lost 6 bases and J lost 8, with 20 bases in between. Germline CDR1 MNHNY, CDR2 SVGAGI (reference sequence). This CDR3 has 15 residues.